A selection of T cell receptor beta chains follows, all from one sample in a study of cytomegalovirus exposure and HLA in healthy donors. Measured with immunoSEQ multiplex PCR; TCRdb has only the in-frame clones, and not every one. The sample contains 100,000 to 150,000 clones, 77% of which appear only once. The sequenced sample was PBMCs. These receptor sequences come from a male donor in good health and CMV-seropositive. Both conserved end residues are trimmed from each CDR3. Fields, in order: J gene, clone size, CDR3 length, V gene, CDR3 protein. Some rows have no size entry. The others give once, few or many, or a class for an expanded clone.

J: TRBJ1-2
size: NA
length: 11
V: TRBV2
CDR3: ASSDGGAAGYT

J: TRBJ2-1
size: NA
length: 14
V: TRBV5-1
CDR3: ASSLAGSRAYNEQF

J: TRBJ2-5
size: NA
length: 11
V: TRBV6-6
CDR3: ASSLGLKETQY

J: TRBJ2-1
size: NA
length: 11
V: TRBV6-5
CDR3: ASSGLRYNEQF

J: TRBJ2-3
size: NA
length: 13
V: TRBV28
CDR3: ASSLSPASTDTQY

J: TRBJ1-1
size: NA
length: 13
V: TRBV19
CDR3: ASSMTGTGYTEAF

J: TRBJ1-5
size: NA
length: 14
V: TRBV19
CDR3: ASSKSGGLSNQPQH

J: TRBJ1-2
size: few
length: 14
V: TRBV5-1
CDR3: ASSLKGDREDGGYT

J: TRBJ1-1
size: NA
length: 13
V: TRBV9
CDR3: ASSVGGNLNTEAF

J: TRBJ2-5
size: NA
length: 11
V: TRBV7-2
CDR3: ASSFDREETQY

J: TRBJ1-4
size: NA
length: 12
V: TRBV2
CDR3: ASQPSPWEGKLF

J: TRBJ1-2
size: NA
length: 13
V: TRBV4-1
CDR3: ASSQPWDRGLGYT

J: TRBJ1-2
size: few
length: 11
V: TRBV5-1
CDR3: ASSFDNNYGYT

J: TRBJ2-7
size: NA
length: 11
V: TRBV27
CDR3: ASSFQARLEQY

J: TRBJ1-2
size: NA
length: 11
V: TRBV18
CDR3: ASSPRDSYGYT

J: TRBJ2-1
size: NA
length: 11
V: TRBV6-1
CDR3: ASSLLAANEQF

J: TRBJ1-6
size: NA
length: 14
V: TRBV5-1
CDR3: ASSLDGAAYNSPLH

J: TRBJ2-7
size: NA
length: 12
V: TRBV6-1
CDR3: ASSGGQPPYEQY

J: TRBJ2-5
size: NA
length: 11
V: TRBV6-6
CDR3: ASSIREAETQY

J: TRBJ2-5
size: NA
length: 12
V: TRBV11-1
CDR3: ASSPDGARETQY

J: TRBJ2-5
size: NA
length: 14
V: TRBV28
CDR3: ASSWPTTSGEETQY

J: TRBJ2-2
size: NA
length: 14
V: TRBV5-1
CDR3: ASSIPGTGDTGELF

J: TRBJ2-6
size: once
length: 13
V: TRBV29-1
CDR3: SARTGAGGANVLT

J: TRBJ1-1
size: once
length: 11
V: TRBV27
CDR3: ASNDRSNTEAF

J: TRBJ1-4
size: once
length: 12
V: TRBV29-1
CDR3: SVGDSATNEKLF

J: TRBJ1-2
size: NA
length: 12
V: TRBV6-5
CDR3: ASSLTQGARGYT

J: TRBJ1-1
size: NA
length: 9
V: TRBV27
CDR3: ASRQGVKAF

J: TRBJ2-2
size: NA
length: 10
V: TRBV6-5
CDR3: ASNRLGGELF

J: TRBJ1-1
size: NA
length: 9
V: TRBV18
CDR3: ASSGNTEAF

J: TRBJ1-1
size: NA
length: 13
V: TRBV6-1
CDR3: ASKGDRGQGTEAF

J: TRBJ2-1
size: once
length: 13
V: TRBV5-1
CDR3: ASSLRGSFYNEQF

J: TRBJ2-7
size: NA
length: 9
V: TRBV20-1
CDR3: SARLDYEQY

J: TRBJ1-4
size: NA
length: 11
V: TRBV6-1
CDR3: ASSGTVNEKLF

J: TRBJ2-7
size: NA
length: 11
V: TRBV19
CDR3: ASSIRLAYEQY

J: TRBJ1-1
size: NA
length: 12
V: TRBV30
CDR3: AWSRTGTNTEAF

J: TRBJ1-5
size: once
length: 14
V: TRBV5-5
CDR3: ASSLRGQGRNQPQH

J: TRBJ1-1
size: NA
length: 9
V: TRBV5-6
CDR3: ASSGGTEDL

J: TRBJ2-3
size: NA
length: 13
V: TRBV30
CDR3: AWSSDRARTDTQY

J: TRBJ2-1
size: NA
length: 13
V: TRBV2
CDR3: ASSERTSGYNEQF

J: TRBJ2-2
size: NA
length: 15
V: TRBV28
CDR3: ASSSGLVGPLPGELF

J: TRBJ2-5
size: NA
length: 12
V: TRBV5-1
CDR3: ASSLGTGVQTQY

J: TRBJ2-3
size: NA
length: 10
V: TRBV7-9
CDR3: ASSGVADTQY

J: TRBJ2-1
size: NA
length: 14
V: TRBV18
CDR3: ASSAGLAGGENEQF

J: TRBJ2-7
size: NA
length: 13
V: TRBV21-1
CDR3: ASNPRGNVSYEQY

J: TRBJ2-3
size: NA
length: 15
V: TRBV5-1
CDR3: ASSSARGGRGTDTQY

J: TRBJ2-7
size: NA
length: 12
V: TRBV5-5
CDR3: ASRGTGGGREQY

J: TRBJ2-7
size: NA
length: 11
V: TRBV4-2
CDR3: ASSQAHSYEQY

J: TRBJ2-6
size: once
length: 13
V: TRBV29-1
CDR3: SVGTGTLGANVLT

J: TRBJ1-1
size: NA
length: 11
V: TRBV28
CDR3: ASSLTGNTEAF

J: TRBJ2-7
size: NA
length: 13
V: TRBV25-1
CDR3: ASSEWGTGGSEQY

J: TRBJ2-3
size: NA
length: 15
V: TRBV28
CDR3: ASSPFDFSGGTDTQY